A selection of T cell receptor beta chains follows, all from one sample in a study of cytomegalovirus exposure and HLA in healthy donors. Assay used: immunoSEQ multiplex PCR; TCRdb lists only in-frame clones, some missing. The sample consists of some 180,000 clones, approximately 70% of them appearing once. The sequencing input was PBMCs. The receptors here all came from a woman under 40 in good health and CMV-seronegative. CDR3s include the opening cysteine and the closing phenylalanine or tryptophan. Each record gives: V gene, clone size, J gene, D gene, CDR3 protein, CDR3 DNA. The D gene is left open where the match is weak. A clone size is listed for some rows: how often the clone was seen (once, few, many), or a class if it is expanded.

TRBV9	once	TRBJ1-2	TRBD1	CASSVVGQGCGYTF	TGTGCCAGCAGCGTAGTGGGACAGGGCTGTGGCTACACCTTC
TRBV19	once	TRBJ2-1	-	CASSLRTGYNEQFF	TGTGCCAGTAGTCTCCGGACTGGCTACAATGAGCAGTTCTTC
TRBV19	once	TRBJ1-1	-	CASSIAPRTEAFF	TGTGCCAGTAGTATAGCCCCCAGGACTGAAGCTTTCTTT
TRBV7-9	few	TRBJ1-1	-	CASSYGRNTEAFF	TGTGCCAGCAGCTACGGGAGGAACACTGAAGCTTTCTTT
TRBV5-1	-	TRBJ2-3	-	CASSLVAGVAADTQYF	TGCGCCAGCAGTCTCGTGGCAGGGGTTGCGGCAGATACGCAGTATTTT
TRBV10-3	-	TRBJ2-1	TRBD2	CAISESLGAKSGGTNEQFF	TGTGCCATCAGTGAATCTCTTGGGGCTAAAAGCGGGGGGACCAATGAGCAGTTCTTC
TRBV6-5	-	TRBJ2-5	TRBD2	CASSWGGRAGETQYF	TGTGCCAGCAGTTGGGGCGGGAGGGCCGGAGAGACCCAGTACTTC
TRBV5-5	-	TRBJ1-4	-	CASSLGAGRRNEKLFF	TGTGCCAGCAGCTTGGGGGCAGGCAGGAGGAATGAAAAACTGTTTTTT
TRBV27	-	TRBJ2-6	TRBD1	CASTLMGQGRISGANVLTF	TGTGCCAGCACTCTGATGGGACAGGGGCGTATCTCTGGGGCCAACGTCCTGACTTTC
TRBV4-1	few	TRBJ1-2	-	CASSPQGLGGGYTF	TGCGCCAGCAGCCCCCAGGGACTGGGTGGTGGCTACACCTTC
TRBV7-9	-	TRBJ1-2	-	CASSVTGSYGYTF	TGTGCCAGCAGCGTAACCGGGAGCTATGGCTACACCTTC
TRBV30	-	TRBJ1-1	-	CAWSKNSLNTEAFF	TGTGCCTGGTCGAAGAACAGCTTGAACACTGAAGCTTTCTTT
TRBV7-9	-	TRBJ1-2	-	CASSDRTRGYGYTF	TGTGCCAGCAGCGACCGTACCAGGGGCTATGGCTACACCTTC
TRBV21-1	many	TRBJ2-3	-	CASSKGTSADTQYF	TGTGCCAGCAGCAAAGGGACTAGCGCAGATACGCAGTATTTT
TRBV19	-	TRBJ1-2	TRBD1	CASSIAGTGTYGYTF	TGTGCCAGTAGTATAGCTGGGACAGGGACCTATGGCTACACCTTC
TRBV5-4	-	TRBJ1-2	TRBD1	CASSSDRGLGYTF	TGTGCCAGCAGCTCTGACAGGGGGCTTGGCTACACCTTC
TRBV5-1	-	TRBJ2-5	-	CASSSVKETQYF	TGCGCCAGCAGCTCGGTCAAAGAGACCCAGTACTTC
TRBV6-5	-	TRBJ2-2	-	CASSYSFRVGGELFF	TGTGCCAGCAGTTACTCATTCAGGGTGGGTGGGGAGCTGTTTTTT
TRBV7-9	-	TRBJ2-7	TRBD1	CASSPNMGQDPRYEQYF	TGTGCCAGCAGCCCGAATATGGGACAGGACCCTCGGTACGAGCAGTACTTC
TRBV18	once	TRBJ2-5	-	CASSLSNPSSSQETQYF	TGTGCCAGCTCACTCTCAAACCCCTCTAGTTCCCAAGAGACCCAGTACTTC
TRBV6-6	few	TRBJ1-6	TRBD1	CASSRQGGSNSPLHF	TGTGCCAGCAGTCGACAGGGGGGGTCCAATTCACCCCTCCACTTT
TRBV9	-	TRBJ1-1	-	CASSRQGLSTEAFF	TGTGCCAGCAGTCGACAAGGTCTGAGCACTGAAGCTTTCTTT
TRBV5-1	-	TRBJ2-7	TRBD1	CASSGRSTGGPSYEQYF	TGCGCCAGCAGCGGAAGAAGCACAGGGGGCCCCTCCTACGAGCAGTACTTC
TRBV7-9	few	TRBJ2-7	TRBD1	CSSSPRTGDYEQYF	TGTTCCAGCAGCCCGCGGACAGGGGACTACGAGCAGTACTTC
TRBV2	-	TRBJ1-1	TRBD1	CASSERQGAKNTEAFF	TGTGCCAGCAGTGAAAGGCAGGGGGCGAAGAACACTGAAGCTTTCTTT
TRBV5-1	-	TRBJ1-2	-	CASSLGEVPYYGYTF	TGCGCCAGCAGCTTGGGTGAGGTTCCCTACTATGGCTACACCTTC
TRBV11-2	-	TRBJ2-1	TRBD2	CASSLSTSGGFNEQFF	TGTGCCAGCAGCTTAAGTACTAGCGGGGGGTTCAATGAGCAGTTCTTC
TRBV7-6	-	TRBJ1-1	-	CASSSGQLNTEAFF	TGTGCCAGCAGCTCGGGACAACTGAACACTGAAGCTTTCTTT
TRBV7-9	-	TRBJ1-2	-	CASSSGAAPWGYTF	TGTGCCAGCAGCTCAGGGGCAGCTCCCTGGGGCTACACCTTC
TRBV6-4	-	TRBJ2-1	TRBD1	CASSGTGFRGRQFF	TGTGCCAGCAGTGGGACAGGTTTCAGGGGGAGACAGTTCTTC
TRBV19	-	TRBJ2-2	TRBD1	CASKRDRSNAGELFF	TGTGCCAGTAAGAGGGACAGGTCAAACGCCGGGGAGCTGTTTTTT
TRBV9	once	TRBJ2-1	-	CASSVGANTYNEQFF	TGTGCCAGCAGCGTAGGGGCTAATACTTACAATGAGCAGTTCTTC
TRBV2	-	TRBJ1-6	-	CASSQNDWDGGSPLHF	TGTGCCAGCAGCCAAAACGACTGGGACGGGGGTTCACCCCTCCACTTT
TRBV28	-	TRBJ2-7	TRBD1	CASSLPRDSRPQYF	TGTGCCAGCAGTCTCCCCCGGGACAGCCGTCCGCAGTACTTC
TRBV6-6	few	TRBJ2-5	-	CASSYSLAEETQYF	TGTGCCAGCAGTTACTCCTTGGCGGAAGAGACCCAGTACTTC
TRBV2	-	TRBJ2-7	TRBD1	CASSESLTGVIYEQYF	TGTGCCAGCAGTGAATCTTTGACAGGGGTGATCTACGAGCAGTACTTC
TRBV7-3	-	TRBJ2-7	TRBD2	CASSPLSGGLYEQYF	TGTGCCAGCAGCCCTCTTAGCGGGGGGTTATACGAGCAGTACTTC
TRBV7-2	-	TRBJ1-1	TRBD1	CASSLYGQGNGNTEAFF	TGTGCCAGCAGCTTATACGGACAGGGGAACGGGAACACTGAAGCTTTCTTT
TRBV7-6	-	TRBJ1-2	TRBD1	CASSLRQGNYGYTF	TGTGCCAGCAGCTTAAGACAGGGCAACTATGGCTACACCTTC
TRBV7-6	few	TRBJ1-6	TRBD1	CASSLAQGVNSPLHF	TGTGCCAGCAGCTTAGCGCAGGGGGTAAATTCACCCCTCCACTTT
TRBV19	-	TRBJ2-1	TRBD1	CASSSGGGEQFF	TGTGCCAGTAGTTCAGGGGGTGGTGAGCAGTTCTTC
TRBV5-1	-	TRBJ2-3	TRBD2	CASSLDPSGAWVTQYF	TGCGCCAGCAGCTTGGATCCTAGCGGGGCCTGGGTTACGCAGTATTTT
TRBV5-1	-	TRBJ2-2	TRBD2	CASRGSGGPGELFF	TGCGCCAGCAGAGGTAGCGGGGGGCCCGGGGAGCTGTTTTTT
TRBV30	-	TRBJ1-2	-	CAWSVPPSGYGYTF	TGTGCCTGGAGTGTCCCCCCCAGCGGCTATGGCTACACCTTC
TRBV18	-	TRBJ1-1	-	CASSPNRESGTEAFF	TGTGCCAGCTCACCCAACAGGGAGAGTGGCACTGAAGCTTTCTTT
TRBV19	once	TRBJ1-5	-	CASSISYTVNQPQHF	TGTGCCAGTAGTATAAGCTATACTGTAAATCAGCCCCAGCATTTT